What follows are 24 T cell receptor beta chains derived from one specimen sequenced in a study of blood T cells in healthy people across ages. The use of a sample-barcoded 5' primer and a J-beta primer mix characterized a second PCR of 7 to 11 cycles. TCRdb recomputed calls from the 5' RACE reads with MiXCR, one row per CDR3 protein. The sample has hundreds of thousands of distinct CDR3 sequences, around 49% seen once; the top ten hold about 32%. The sample was blood. The receptors come from a woman aged 60-75 years in good health.

This clonotype was detected only a few times. The chain joins TRBV5-1 to TRBJ1-4; D perhaps matches TRBD1 (5 bases). Trimming shortened V by 4 bases and J by 8 bases, and 21 bases separated the two germline ends. Germline lookup yields CDR1 SGHRS and CDR2 YFSETQ. The CDR3 has 16 amino acids. As DNA, the CDR3 is TGCGCCAGCAGCGTGTCCGGGGCATCAGATGGGGAAAAACTGTTTTTT. Its protein is CASSVSGASDGEKLFF.

This clonotype was observed many times. The CDR3 sequence: CASSAEAGGSYNEQFF. CDR3 DNA: TGTGCCAGCAGCGCCGAAGCGGGGGGATCCTACAATGAGCAGTTCTTC. The chain joins TRBV2 to TRBJ2-1; 9 nucleotides match TRBD2. CDR1 and CDR2 from the germline V gene are SNHLY and FYNNEI. CDR3 length equals 16 residues. V lost 6 bases to trimming and J lost 1 base; unmatched junction nucleotides: 7.

The chain is built from TRBV28 and TRBJ1-5; D unclear. Per the germline V gene, CDR1 is MDHEN and CDR2 is SYDVKM. There are 19 residues in the CDR3. V gave up 4 bases and J gave up 0 bases, with 22 bases separating them. CDR3 region: CASSSRFRGPRNSNQPQHF. CDR3 sequence (DNA): TGTGCCAGCAGTTCCAGGTTCAGAGGGCCGCGAAATAGCAATCAGCCCCAGCATTTT.

J is TRBJ1-1 and V is TRBV6-6; D possibly corresponds to TRBD1 (6 bases). Trimming cost V 7 bases and J 0 bases, with 12 bases left between them. Looked up from germline, CDR1 is MNHNY and CDR2 is SVGAGI (reference sequence). This CDR3 spans 14 amino acids. CDR3 sequence: CASTPDSMNTEAFF. CDR3 nucleotides: TGTGCCAGCACCCCGGACAGTATGAACACTGAAGCTTTCTTT.

V and J are TRBV7-2 and TRBJ2-1; 8 bases map to TRBD2. The CDR3 spans 13 residues. Germline assignment: CDR1 SGHTA and CDR2 FQGNSA. Germline trimming cut 6 bases from V and 7 bases from J; bases unmatched to any gene: 5. In nucleotides, the CDR3 is TGTGCCAGCAGTACTCGGGGGGGGAATGAGCAGTTCTTC. Protein product: CASSTRGGNEQFF.

This chain uses TRBV10-3 with TRBJ2-2; D remains ambiguous. The CDR3 spans 15 residues. The V gene lost 2 bases and the J gene lost 0 bases, with 7 bases spanning the gap. Germline V gene data show CDR1 as ENHRY and CDR2 as SYGVKD. The CDR3 coding sequence is TGTGCCATCAGTGAGGGTCTAGCGAACACCGGGGAGCTGTTTTTT. This encodes CAISEGLANTGELFF.

Here the CDR3 DNA reads TGTGCCAGCAGCTTAGCGTGGAGGGGGCGCGGCTCCACTGAAGCTTTCTTT. It encodes CASSLAWRGRGSTEAFF. The chain has TRBV7-2 and TRBJ1-1; 7 nucleotides agree with TRBD1. CDR1 and CDR2 (germline): SGHTA, FQGNSA. The CDR3 is 17 amino acids. With V trimmed by 0 bases and J by 4 bases, 11 bases remained unmatched.

The chain joins TRBV6-5 to TRBJ2-3; tentative D call: TRBD2 (5 bases). Deletions cut 7 bases from V and 4 bases from J, with 15 bases between. CDR3 length: 14 residues. Per the germline V gene, CDR1 is MNHEY and CDR2 is SVGAGI. The CDR3 loop reads CASTQPGSPDTQYF. The DNA of the CDR3 is TGTGCCAGCACCCAACCGGGGTCACCAGATACGCAGTATTTT.

The chain couples TRBV29-1 to TRBJ2-3, with 11 positions matching TRBD2. This CDR3 has 17 amino acids. The V gene's germline CDR1 is SQVTM and CDR2 ANQGSEA. The V segment lost 6 bases and the J segment 0 bases; nucleotides outside the gene matches: 11. The CDR3 here is CSVDLAGGGSSTDTQYF. The CDR3 nucleotides read TGCAGCGTGGACCTAGCGGGAGGAGGTTCTAGCACAGATACGCAGTATTTT.

This clonotype was observed once. The rearrangement links TRBV11-2 to TRBJ2-7, with 7 bases lining up with TRBD2. Germline V gene data show CDR1 as SGHAT and CDR2 as FQNNGV. J lost 12 bases, V lost 0 bases, and 5 bases had no gene match. The CDR3 loop spans 12 amino acids. The CDR3 spells CASSLEAGVTYF. The CDR3 coding sequence is TGTGCCAGCAGCTTAGAGGCGGGGGTCACGTACTTC.

This clonotype was counted only a few times. This rearrangement joins TRBV12-3 or TRBV12-4 to TRBJ1-1; D is possibly TRBD1 (5 bases). Trimming left V 2 bases short and J 5 bases short, with 9 bases between. This CDR3 comprises 13 residues. The CDR3 nucleotides read TGTGCCAGCAGTTTACTGGGGACGACTGAAGCTTTCTTT. Encoded protein: CASSLLGTTEAFF.

The chain carries TRBV5-8 and TRBJ2-5; 8 bases are shared with TRBD1. This CDR3 has 15 amino acids. Germline V CDR1 and CDR2: SGHTS, YDEGEE. V dropped 3 bases and J dropped 2; count of bases not matched to a gene: 6. This chain's CDR3 is CASSSHGTGQETQYF. The CDR3 bases are TGTGCCAGCAGCTCCCACGGGACAGGTCAAGAGACCCAGTACTTC.

This clonotype was seen only a few times. The rearrangement joins TRBV5-1 to TRBJ1-2; D unresolved. This CDR3 contains 16 residues. V was shortened by 2 bases and J by 3 bases, with 17 bases between the two germline ends. Germline loops: CDR1 SGHRS, CDR2 YFSETQ. The chain's CDR3 is CASSFDPKNGDYGYTF. The CDR3 DNA sequence: TGCGCCAGCAGCTTCGACCCTAAAAACGGCGACTATGGCTACACCTTC.

The chain carries TRBV11-2 and TRBJ2-3, with 10 bases matching TRBD2. V shed 1 base, J shed 5 bases, and the junction held 12 bases outside the gene matches. Germline assignment: CDR1 SGHAT and CDR2 FQNNGV. CDR3 length: 18 residues. CDR3 nucleotides: TGTGCCAGCAGCTTAGTACTCACTAGCGGGATGGGTAGAGATACGCAGTATTTT. It is translated as CASSLVLTSGMGRDTQYF.

There are a few counts of this clonotype. A single base separates this from a much larger clone, so it may be a read error. V gene TRBV5-6 combines with J gene TRBJ2-7; 7 bases are shared with TRBD1. CDR1 and CDR2 from the germline V gene are SGHDT and YYEEEE. Trimming took 6 bases from V and 7 from J; bases not matched to a gene: 7. The CDR3 is made up of 12 amino acids. The CDR3 is CASTYRGNEQYF. The CDR3 nucleotides read TGTGCCAGCACCTACAGGGGCAATGAGCAGTACTTC. The variable domain in full, with the rest retrieved from reference TRBV5-6 and TRBJ2-7, is DAGVTQSPTHLIKTRGQQVTLRCSPKSGHDTVSWYQQALGQGPQFIFQYYEEEERQRGNFPDRFSGHQFPNYSSELNVNALLLGDSALYLCASTYRGNEQYFGPGTRLTVT.

This clonotype was counted between two and nine times. The J gene is TRBJ2-5, the V gene TRBV20-1, with D possibly matching TRBD1 (6 bases). The DNA end is more similar to TRBJ2-7, so the J call may be wrong. Looked up from germline, CDR1 is DFQATT and CDR2 is SNEGSKA (reference sequence). The CDR3 has 13 amino acids. DNA for the CDR3: TGCAGTGCCAGGGGACGGTTTCTGGACGAGCAGTACTTC. Protein sequence: CSARGRFLDEQYF.

About this clonotype itself: A much larger clone lies one base from this, so it may be a read error. The chain recombines TRBV29-1 with TRBJ2-1, with TRBD2 identical over 8 bases. After removal of 8 bases from V and 9 bases from J, the junction contained 9 bases not matched to a gene. The CDR3 has 12 residues. Germline V lookup: CDR1 SQVTM, CDR2 ANQGSEA. CDR3 amino acids: CSLWREVGEQFF. CDR3 sequence (DNA): TGCAGCCTTTGGCGGGAGGTCGGTGAGCAGTTCTTC.

This clonotype has more than one count but fewer than ten. This chain connects TRBV12-3 or TRBV12-4 to TRBJ1-1; TRBD1 matches at 8 bases. With V trimmed by 3 bases and J by 6 bases, 6 bases remained unmatched. This CDR3 has 14 residues. CDR3 region: CASSFWTGRSEAFF. CDR3 bases: TGTGCCAGCAGTTTCTGGACAGGGAGGTCTGAAGCTTTCTTT.

V is TRBV29-1 and J is TRBJ2-3, with 10 bases aligning to TRBD2. The CDR3 is 15 amino acids. The germline V gene has CDR1 SQVTM and CDR2 ANQGSEA. J was trimmed by 7 bases and V by 4 bases; bases with no gene match: 11. The CDR3 spells CSVVQASGSTNTQYF. DNA of the CDR3: TGCAGCGTTGTACAGGCTAGCGGGAGTACGAATACGCAGTATTTT.

This sequence joins TRBV6-4 and TRBJ1-2; D remains unclear. Germline V gene lookup returns CDR1 MRHNA and CDR2 SNTAGT. Trimming left V 5 bases short and J 7 bases short, with 20 bases between. CDR3 length: 15 amino acids. The CDR3 is CASSPTGYPIGGYTF. CDR3 DNA sequence: TGTGCCAGCAGTCCGACCGGCTACCCTATTGGTGGCTACACCTTC.

V is TRBV9 and J is TRBJ2-7; the D gene is possibly TRBD2 (6 bases). CDR3 length: 16 amino acids. Germline V gene sequence: CDR1 SGDLS, CDR2 YYNGEE. V was shortened by 0 bases and J by 0 bases, with 13 bases between the two germline ends. DNA of the CDR3: TGTGCCAGCAGCGTAGATGGGACTGCGAGCTCCTACGAGCAGTACTTC. Its protein product is CASSVDGTASSYEQYF.

This clonotype was detected a few times. The V gene is TRBV29-1, the J gene TRBJ2-7, with TRBD2 matching 7 bases. There are 14 residues in the CDR3. Unmatched junction bases numbered 15, after V lost 6 bases and J lost 7 bases. Germline CDR1 is SQVTM and CDR2 is ANQGSEA. The CDR3 reads CSVSTGGSNGEQYF. The CDR3 bases are TGCAGCGTATCTACTGGCGGGAGTAACGGAGAGCAGTACTTC.

The chain employs TRBV5-1 and TRBJ2-7, with unresolved D. V lost 4 bases and J 1 base, leaving 12 bases between the germline ends. Germline V gives CDR1 SGHRS, CDR2 YFSETQ. This CDR3 has 14 residues. In nucleotides, the CDR3 is TGCGCCAGCAGCGCAAGGGAAGGGTCCTACGAGCAGTACTTC. Amino acids: CASSAREGSYEQYF.

The chain couples TRBV9 to TRBJ1-2; TRBD1 matches 7 bases. The CDR3 is 17 amino acids. Trimming cost V 1 base and J 2 bases; bases outside gene matches: 11. Germline assignment: CDR1 SGDLS and CDR2 YYNGEE. CDR3 loop: CASSVSVGWGQNYGYTF. The CDR3 DNA reads as TGTGCCAGCAGCGTATCTGTTGGGTGGGGACAGAACTATGGCTACACCTTC. Full variable domain (remainder filled in from reference TRBV9 and TRBJ1-2): DSGVTQTPKHLITATGQRVTLRCSPRSGDLSVYWYQQSLDQGLQFLIQYYNGEERAKGNILERFSAQQFPDLHSELNLSSLELGDSALYFCASSVSVGWGQNYGYTFGSGTRLTVV.